A single sample gave rise to the 25 T cell receptor beta chains below, sequenced in a study of tissue T cells after allogeneic stem cell transplantation. The data were produced by immunoSEQ multiplex PCR, yet TCRdb's version contains in-frame clones alone and is incomplete. The sample lists around 6,500 clones, roughly half occurring once. Time point in this sample: mouse harvest day 7 after allogeneic transplant. Mouse grafts combined 10^7 T-cell-depleted bone marrow cells with 10^6 splenic CD5+ T cells. The sequenced sample was gut tissue. The receptors were sampled from a female BALB/c mouse given C57BL/6 T cells with graft-versus-host disease after an allogeneic hematopoietic cell transplant.

This clone was found a few times. Gene names denote mouse genes. The read ends 1 residue early relative to the CDR3; the germline J gene fills the gap. J is TRBJ1-6 and V is TRBV15; no firm D call. TRBJ1-6 qualifies as an ORF whose function is uncertain. The CDR3 totals 13 residues. Looked up from germline, CDR1 is SGHND and CDR2 is FRSKSL. V was pared by 3 bases and J by 4 bases, with 4 bases between. CDR3 sequence: CASSFGYNSPLYF. Partial CDR3 DNA: TGTGCCAGCAGTTTCGGTTATAATTCGCCCCTCTAC.

Comment on this clone: The junction does not match germline at one end; this may be a read error. Gene names are mouse gene names. Read sequence stops 1 residue before the CDR3 end, and the germline J gene provides the missing end. This sequence joins TRBV13-2 and TRBJ2-3; TRBD2 matches at 9 bases. This CDR3 contains 16 residues. Germline CDR1 and CDR2: NNHNN and SYGAGS (reference sequence). The CDR3 DNA, read in part, is TGTGCCAGCAGTGATGCCTGGGGGGGAAGTGCAGAAACGCTGTAT. Its translation is CASSDAWGGSAETLY. The whole CDR3 reads CASSDAWGGSAETLYF.

Comment on this clone: These gene names are mouse names. Read data end 1 residue before the CDR3 end; the end is taken from the germline J gene. The V call is TRBV13-1, the J call TRBJ2-1; 9 bases align to TRBD2. The CDR3 consists of 15 residues. Germline V lookup: CDR1 NSHNY, CDR2 SYGAGN. Germline trimming cut 4 bases from V and 6 bases from J; bases unmatched to any gene: 8. CDR3 DNA, as far as it was read: TGTGCCAGCAGTACATCCCCGACTGGGGGTGCTGAGCAGTTC. Its protein product is CASSTSPTGGAEQF. The whole CDR3 sequence reads CASSTSPTGGAEQFF.

About this clone itself: The gene names here belong to mouse. The read halts 1 residue ahead of the CDR3 end, with the missing end drawn from the germline J gene. This rearrangement joins TRBV16 to TRBJ2-3, with no clear D. This CDR3 has 14 amino acids. Germline V gene data show CDR1 as SGHSA and CDR2 as FRNQAP. V gave up 3 bases and J gave up 0 bases, with 7 bases separating them. CDR3 residues: CASSLSTSAETLYF. CDR3 bases read: TGTGCAAGCAGCTTGTCTACTAGTGCAGAAACGCTGTAT.

About this clone itself: The genes are named according to mouse. The read finishes 1 residue shy of the CDR3 end, and the germline J gene is used to complete it. The same CDR3 can be traced to other DNA sequences in this sample. This chain uses TRBV26 with TRBJ2-3, with 7 nucleotides matching TRBD1. Unmatched junction bases numbered 2, after V lost 4 bases and J lost 1 base. Germline CDR1 and CDR2: KGHPV and FQNQEV (reference sequence). The CDR3 spans 14 residues. CDR3 in amino acids: CASSPGQGAETLYF. The DNA read from the CDR3 is TGTGCCAGCAGTCCTGGACAGGGTGCAGAAACGCTGTAT.

Remarks on this clone: These gene names are mouse names. Read sequence stops 1 residue before the CDR3 end, and the germline J gene provides the missing end. The J gene is TRBJ2-5, the V gene TRBV14; 8 bases agree with TRBD2. Germline V gene lookup returns CDR1 SGHDT and CDR2 FRDEAV. The CDR3 spans 14 residues. V was pared by 4 bases and J by 1 base, with 2 bases of the junction left unmatched. The sequenced CDR3 bases are TGTGCCAGCAGTCACTGGGGGTACCAAGACACCCAGTAC. It is translated as CASSHWGYQDTQY. The entire CDR3 protein is CASSHWGYQDTQYF.

As concerns this clone: Germline and genes here are mouse. The read stops 1 residue short of the end of the CDR3; the missing end is completed from the germline J gene. The chain employs TRBV3 and TRBJ2-2; the D call may be TRBD1 or TRBD2 (5 bases each). The CDR3 length is 15 residues. V lost 1 base and J lost 0, with 6 bases in between. Germline values: CDR1 SNHLY, CDR2 FYNGKV (reference sequence). CDR3 DNA (partial): TGTGCCAGCAGCTTAGGGGGGTCAAACACCGGGCAGCTCTAC. It is translated as CASSLGGSNTGQLY. The entire CDR3 sequence reads CASSLGGSNTGQLYF.

Notes on this clone: All gene names here are mouse names. The read comes to an end 1 residue before the CDR3 does, leaving the germline J gene to fill in the end. The chain uses TRBV3 and TRBJ1-2; D call uncertain. Germline V gene lookup returns CDR1 SNHLY and CDR2 FYNGKV (reference sequence). The CDR3 is made up of 13 amino acids. Trimming removed 0 bases from V and 1 base from J, with 3 bases in between. The chain's CDR3 is CASSLALNSDYTF. The covered CDR3 bases are TGTGCCAGCAGCTTAGCCTTAAACTCCGACTACACC.

To note about this clone: Mouse germline and gene names are used. The CDR3 end lies 1 residue beyond the end of the read and is filled in from the germline J gene. V usage is TRBV26 and J usage is TRBJ1-1; a weak D match, TRBD1 (6 bases). V gave up 8 bases and J gave up 1 base, with 11 bases separating them. Germline V gives CDR1 KGHPV, CDR2 FQNQEV (reference sequence). The CDR3 covers 13 residues. The CDR3 bases that were read are TGTGCCAGCCTGGGACAAAAAAACACAGAAGTCTTC. It specifies CASLGQKNTEVF. In full, the CDR3 is CASLGQKNTEVFF.

To note about this clone: Gene and germline names: mouse. The DNA ends 1 residue before the CDR3 does, and the rest of the CDR3 is filled in from the germline J gene. This chain uses TRBV15 with TRBJ1-5; D is uncertain. The CDR3 has 14 amino acids. V shed 1 base and J shed 1 base, with 5 bases lying between them. Germline CDR1 SGHND, CDR2 FRSKSL. The sequenced part of the CDR3 DNA is TGTGCCAGCAGTTTAGGGGGAAACAACCAGGCTCCGCTT. Its translation is CASSLGGNNQAPL. The whole CDR3 sequence is CASSLGGNNQAPLF. The full variable domain, with the rest looked up from reference TRBV15 and TRBJ1-5, is DAGVTQTPRHEVAEKGQTIILKCEPVSGHNDLFWYRQTKIQGLELLSYFRSKSLMEDGGAFKDRFKAEMLNSSFSTLKIQPTEPKDSAVYLCASSLGGNNQAPLFGEGTRLSVL.

In its sample, this clone was seen a few times. Mouse germline and gene names are used. The observed sequence ends 1 residue before the CDR3 terminus, with the missing tail filled in from the germline J gene. The chain employs TRBV13-2 and TRBJ2-2; 10 bases map to TRBD2. Germline V lookup: CDR1 NNHNN, CDR2 SYGAGS (reference sequence). CDR3 length: 15 residues. V gave up 2 bases and J gave up 5 bases; unmatched junction bases: 3. The CDR3 spells CASGDWGGATGQLYF. CDR3 DNA (partial): TGTGCCAGCGGTGACTGGGGGGGCGCGACCGGGCAGCTCTAC.

This clone is judged medium-sized. Mouse names are used for the genes. The CDR3 goes on 1 residue after the read ends, and that part is filled in from the germline J gene. The rearrangement links TRBV31 to TRBJ2-7, with D uncertain. The germline CDR1 and CDR2 sequences are GKSSPN and SITVG. The V end lost 8 bases, the J end lost 4 bases, and 9 bases lay between the germline ends. The CDR3 extends over 10 amino acids. CDR3 region: CAALFYEQYF. The sequenced part of the CDR3 DNA is TGTGCCGCACTCTTTTATGAACAGTAC.

The count of this clone is one. Each gene name is a mouse one. The CDR3 end is not reached by the read, which stops 1 residue before it; the germline J gene fills it in. The chain carries TRBV26 and TRBJ2-2; 8 bases are a match to TRBD1. The V gene's germline CDR1 is KGHPV and CDR2 FQNQEV (reference sequence). The junction had 2 bases not matched to a gene; V was cut back by 6 bases and J by 2 bases. The CDR3 covers 14 residues. The CDR3 region is CASRRQGNTGQLYF. CDR3 DNA, as far as it was read: TGTGCCAGCAGAAGACAGGGGAACACCGGGCAGCTCTAC.

Worth noting for this clone: Each gene name is a mouse one. Read data end 1 residue before the CDR3 end; the end is taken from the germline J gene. The V call is TRBV14, the J call TRBJ2-7; 10 bases fit TRBD2. Looked up from germline, CDR1 is SGHDT and CDR2 is FRDEAV. This CDR3 has 13 amino acids. The V segment lost 4 bases and the J segment 7 bases; nucleotides outside the gene matches: 5. CDR3 sequence: CASSPGGALEQYF. The sequenced CDR3 bases are TGTGCCAGCAGTCCTGGGGGGGCGCTGGAACAGTAC.

Note on this clone: Mouse gene names and germline throughout. The read gets to within 1 residue of the CDR3 end, and the germline J gene fills in the rest. The rearrangement links TRBV5 to TRBJ2-3, with D uncertain. Germline assignment: CDR1 LGHNA and CDR2 YNLKQL (reference sequence). CDR3 length: 15 residues. The germline V and J ends were trimmed by 0 bases and 1 base, with 8 bases remaining between them. This CDR3 reads CASSQEGRGAETLYF. The part of the CDR3 DNA that was read is TGTGCCAGCAGCCAAGAGGGAAGGGGTGCAGAAACGCTGTAT.

As to this clone: Any gene name here is a mouse gene name. The read ends 1 residue before the CDR3 terminus; that terminus is restored from the germline J gene. V usage is TRBV2 and J usage is TRBJ2-5, with TRBD1 identical over 9 bases. J lost 5 bases, V lost 0 bases, and 3 bases had no gene match. The length of the CDR3 is 15 residues. CDR1 and CDR2 (germline): LGHNA, YSYQKL. Incomplete CDR3 DNA: TGTGCCAGCAGCCAAGAAACAGGGGGCCGAGACACCCAGTAC. The encoded protein is CASSQETGGRDTQY. The entire CDR3 reads CASSQETGGRDTQYF.

This clone has more than one count but fewer than ten. The genes and germline here are from mouse. From the germline J gene comes the end of the CDR3, since the read stops 1 residue before it. The genes are TRBV16 and TRBJ1-4; 8 positions match TRBD1. Trimming at V came to 5 bases and at J to 0 bases, leaving 2 bases not matched to a gene. The CDR3 consists of 15 residues. Germline-derived CDR1 and CDR2 are SGHSA and FRNQAP. The DNA read from the CDR3 is TGTGCAAGCAGCCTACAGGGGGTTTCCAACGAAAGATTATTT. Translated: CASSLQGVSNERLF. The CDR3, in full, reads CASSLQGVSNERLFF.

For this clone: Gene names denote mouse genes. Sequencing ends 1 residue short of the CDR3 end; the germline J gene provides the rest. The chain links TRBV23 to TRBJ2-1. The V gene's germline CDR1 is KGHTA and CDR2 FQNQQP. CDR3 length: 15 residues. The CDR3 protein is CSSRRGGGNYAEQFF. Incomplete CDR3 DNA: TGCTCCAGCAGGCGCGGGGGAGGAAACTATGCTGAGCAGTTC.

This clone has only a few counts. These gene names are mouse names. The read finishes 1 residue shy of the CDR3 end, and the germline J gene is used to complete it. The chain combines TRBV15 with TRBJ2-5, with D unresolved. Trimming removed 1 base from V and 6 bases from J, with 5 bases in between. CDR1 is SGHND, CDR2 FRSKSL, per germline. There are 12 residues in the CDR3. The CDR3 loop reads CASSLGSDTQYF. CDR3 bases read: TGTGCCAGCAGTTTAGGCAGTGACACCCAGTAC.

As regards this clone: Genes and germline are mouse. The CDR3 goes on 1 residue after the read ends, and that part is filled in from the germline J gene. The chain carries TRBV12-1 and TRBJ2-7; D is ambiguous. Trimming took 2 bases from V and 2 from J, leaving 6 bases between them. Germline-derived CDR1 and CDR2 are SGHSN and HYEKVE. CDR3 length: 12 residues. The CDR3 here is CASSPPPYEQYF. The part of the CDR3 DNA that was read is TGTGCCAGCTCTCCCCCCCCCTATGAACAGTAC.

As concerns this clone: The gene names here belong to mouse. The CDR3 extends 1 residue past the end of the read, so its final part is completed from the germline J gene. This rearrangement joins TRBV26 to TRBJ1-4; 10 nucleotides agree with TRBD1. CDR1 KGHPV and CDR2 FQNQEV come from the germline V gene (reference sequence). The trim removed 4 bases at V and 3 bases at J, leaving 2 bases unmatched. The CDR3 is 15 amino acids. CDR3 sequence reads: CASSRGQGTNERLFF. CDR3 DNA, as far as it was read: TGTGCCAGCAGTCGGGGACAGGGGACCAACGAAAGATTATTT.

For this clone: Each gene name is a mouse one. The sequence runs out 1 residue before the end of the CDR3; the remainder is reconstructed from the germline J gene. V is TRBV1 and J is TRBJ2-4; D is possibly TRBD1 (6 bases). Germline-derived CDR1 and CDR2 are NSQYPW and LRSPGD (reference sequence). The CDR3 has 15 amino acids. V was clipped by 4 bases and J by 0 bases, with 11 bases between them. The CDR3 sequence: CTCSGLRGSQNTLYF. The DNA read from the CDR3 is TGCACCTGCAGTGGCCTCAGGGGAAGTCAAAACACCTTGTAC. The entire variable domain, with the rest obtained from reference TRBV1 and TRBJ2-4, is as follows: VTLLEQNPRWRLVPRGQAVNLRCILKNSQYPWMSWYQQDLQKQLQWLFTLRSPGDKEVKSLPGADYLATRVTDTELRLQVANMSQGRTLYCTCSGLRGSQNTLYFGAGTRLSVL.

To note about this clone: Gene names and germline match the mouse. The read terminates 1 residue ahead of where the CDR3 ends, so the germline J gene completes it. The J gene is TRBJ2-3, the V gene TRBV26; TRBD2 aligns across 8 bases. Unmatched junction bases numbered 3, after V lost 4 bases and J lost 3 bases. CDR3 length: 14 residues. The germline CDR1 and CDR2 sequences are KGHPV and FQNQEV (reference sequence). Incomplete CDR3 DNA: TGTGCCAGCAGTCCAAGGACTGGGGCAGAAACGCTGTAT. It translates to CASSPRTGAETLY. The entire CDR3 sequence reads CASSPRTGAETLYF.

Comments on this clone: Gene names are mouse gene names. The CDR3 end is not reached by the read, which stops 1 residue before it; the germline J gene fills it in. The chain has TRBV26 and TRBJ2-5; weak D call: TRBD1 (5 bases). V lost 4 bases and J lost 4, with 9 bases in between. This CDR3 region has 13 residues. Germline-derived CDR1 and CDR2 are KGHPV and FQNQEV (reference sequence). The CDR3 bases that were read are TGTGCCAGCAGTCCAGGACAAAAAGACACCCAGTAC. The encoded protein is CASSPGQKDTQY. From start to end, the CDR3 is CASSPGQKDTQYF.

This clone appeared once. Gene labels here are mouse ones. The DNA ends 1 residue before the CDR3 does, and the rest of the CDR3 is filled in from the germline J gene. The V and J genes are TRBV15 and TRBJ2-4; perhaps D is TRBD1 or TRBD2 (5 bases each). CDR3 length: 13 residues. V was trimmed by 5 bases and J by 1 base, leaving 7 bases between them. Germline lookup yields CDR1 SGHND and CDR2 FRSKSL. CDR3 in amino acids: CASSGGGQNTLYF. The DNA read from the CDR3 is TGTGCCAGCAGTGGGGGTGGTCAAAACACCTTGTAC.